This T cell receptor (beta chain) is drawn from a study of control samples from healthy donors and cancer patients. The sample holds one count of this clone. The protocol was immunoSEQ multiplex PCR, while the TCRdb copy is restricted to in-frame clones and leaves out a portion. The top ten clones hold around 6.3% of a sample with about 31,000 clones, around 94% of them seen once. The V gene lost 5 bases and the J gene lost 0 bases, with 10 bases spanning the gap. The CDR3 extends over 14 amino acids. CDR1 and CDR2 from the germline V gene are MNHEY and SVGEGT. This receptor was taken from a man aged 60-69 years in good health. The sample was blood. This sequence joins TRBV6-2 or TRBV6-3 and TRBJ2-5; tentative D call: TRBD1 (6 bases). The CDR3 sequence is CASSTTGYQETQYF. CDR3 coding DNA: TGTGCCAGCAGTACGACAGGATACCAAGAGACCCAGTACTTC.